These 21 T cell receptor beta chains were all obtained from the same sample, sequenced in a study of TIL therapy for anti-PD-1-resistant metastatic lung cancer. Regarding time point: pre-treatment sample, taken before nivolumab and TIL therapy. This was the immunoSEQ v3 assay. TCRdb keeps only in-frame clones here, not all; method: immunoSEQ multiplex PCR. The sample includes around 30,000 clones, about 70% of them seen just once. This specimen consisted of blood, obtained at baseline. The receptors stem from a woman aged 25-85 years with non-small cell lung cancer.

This clone was seen more than once but under ten times. This chain uses TRBV6-5 with TRBJ1-2; D possibly corresponds to TRBD1 (6 bases). This CDR3 contains 15 residues. CDR1 is MNHEY and CDR2 is SVGAGI in the germline V gene. The V gene lost 6 bases and the J gene lost 4 bases, with 18 bases spanning the gap. CDR3 residues: CASSTLRGWVYGYTF. The CDR3 region has the DNA TGTGCCAGCAGCACACTCAGGGGATGGGTCTATGGCTACACCTTC.

V and J are TRBV5-1 and TRBJ2-5; TRBD2 aligns across 7 bases. From germline, CDR1 is SGHRS and CDR2 YFSETQ. J gave up 0 bases and V 6 bases, and 5 bases lay outside the gene matches. This CDR3 spans 14 amino acids. This CDR3 is CASNSGFDQETQYF. CDR3 DNA sequence: TGCGCCAGCAATAGCGGGTTCGACCAAGAGACCCAGTACTTC.

This sequence joins TRBV11-2 and TRBJ1-2, with D maybe TRBD1 (5 bases). The germline gives CDR1 SGHAT, CDR2 FQNNGV. This CDR3 has 12 amino acids. Trimming stripped 5 bases from V and 5 bases from J, with 9 bases between. The CDR3 DNA sequence: TGTGCCAGCAGCCGGGGGAGGTATGGCTACACCTTC. Its protein product is CASSRGRYGYTF.

The V gene is TRBV6-1, the J gene TRBJ2-2; no clear D gene. The CDR3 runs 12 residues. The germline V gene encodes CDR1 MNHNS and CDR2 SASEGT. V gave up 8 bases and J gave up 5 bases, with 9 bases separating them. The CDR3 DNA reads as TGTGCCAGCGGGCAGGTTACCGGGGAGCTGTTTTTT. It is translated as CASGQVTGELFF.

J is TRBJ2-7 and V is TRBV7-2; 9 bases are shared with TRBD2. The junction had 8 bases not matched to a gene; V was cut back by 5 bases and J by 6 bases. This CDR3 contains 14 residues. Germline lookup yields CDR1 SGHTA and CDR2 FQGNSA. As DNA, the CDR3 is TGTGCCAGCAGCCTGACGGGACTAGCCCGCGAGCAGTACTTC. It is translated as CASSLTGLAREQYF.

As DNA, the CDR3 is TGTGCCAGCAGCTTCACAGGGGGCTCCTACAATGAGCAGTTCTTC. Translated, it gives CASSFTGGSYNEQFF. The chain carries TRBV11-3 and TRBJ2-1; 8 nucleotides align to TRBD1. Trimming cost V 3 bases and J 0 bases; bases outside gene matches: 1. Germline V gene data show CDR1 as SGHNT and CDR2 as YENEEA. The CDR3 loop spans 15 amino acids.

The rearrangement links TRBV7-9 to TRBJ1-2; possibly TRBD1 for D (5 bases). The length of the CDR3 is 13 residues. V lost 4 bases and J lost 5, with 11 bases in between. The germline gives CDR1 SEHNR, CDR2 FQNEAQ (reference sequence). The CDR3 DNA reads as TGTGCCAGCAGCTCAGACAGTTTGTATGGCTACACCTTC. This gives the protein CASSSDSLYGYTF. The whole variable domain, filled in from reference TRBV7-9 and TRBJ1-2, reads DTGVSQNPRHKITKRGQNVTFRCDPISEHNRLYWYRQTLGQGPEFLTYFQNEAQLEKSRLLSDRFSAERPKGSFSTLEIQRTEQGDSAMYLCASSSDSLYGYTFGSGTRLTVV.

The rearrangement links TRBV7-7 to TRBJ1-1; D not certain. CDR1 is SSHAT and CDR2 is FNYEAQ in the germline V gene (reference sequence). The V and J ends lost 3 bases and 1 base respectively, with 6 bases between them. The CDR3 consists of 13 residues. The CDR3 sequence: CASSFDQNTEAFF. CDR3 nucleotides: TGTGCCAGCAGCTTCGACCAGAACACTGAAGCTTTCTTT.

The chain couples TRBV2 to TRBJ2-2; D may be TRBD1 (6 bases). CDR1 is SNHLY and CDR2 is FYNNEI in the germline V gene. With 7 bases removed from V and 4 bases from J, the gap between germline ends came to 19 bases. This CDR3 region has 16 residues. The CDR3 region is CASKFDPGQVTGELFF. The CDR3, as DNA: TGTGCCAGCAAATTCGATCCGGGACAAGTCACCGGGGAGCTGTTTTTT.

This clone was recorded a few times. The CDR3 loop is CATSKFGTAVVETQYF. Written as DNA, the CDR3 is TGTGCCACATCGAAATTCGGGACAGCGGTTGTGGAGACCCAGTACTTC. This sequence joins TRBV7-6 and TRBJ2-5, with 7 bases lining up with TRBD1. With 10 bases clipped from V and 5 bases from J, the junction kept 19 bases outside the gene matches. CDR1 and CDR2 (germline): SGHVS, FNYEAQ. The CDR3 has 16 amino acids.

This chain connects TRBV7-9 to TRBJ2-7; 8 bases align to TRBD1. The J segment lost 2 bases and the V segment lost 1 base, leaving 1 base of the junction unmatched. Germline assignment: CDR1 SEHNR and CDR2 FQNEAQ (reference sequence). This CDR3 contains 14 residues. The CDR3 spells CASSLGTGPYEQYF. The CDR3 bases are TGTGCCAGCAGCTTAGGGACAGGGCCCTACGAGCAGTACTTC.

The rearrangement links TRBV6-5 to TRBJ1-6; 7 bases are shared with TRBD1. Germline V gene data show CDR1 as MNHEY and CDR2 as SVGAGI. The CDR3 extends over 15 amino acids. Losses at the gene ends were 6 bases for V and 10 bases for J; bases not matched to a gene: 12. The CDR3 spells CASRLNGQARSPLHF. The CDR3 DNA is TGTGCCAGCAGATTAAACGGACAGGCCAGATCACCCCTCCACTTT.

This clone has just a few counts. The chain has TRBV15 and TRBJ2-1; 8 bases match TRBD2. This CDR3 is 16 amino acids long. Losses at the gene ends were 3 bases for V and 7 bases for J; bases not matched to a gene: 11. Germline V lookup: CDR1 LNHNV, CDR2 YYDKDF (reference sequence). The CDR3 DNA sequence: TGTGCCACCAGCAGTCTGCCGGGACTAGTTCATAATGAGCAGTTCTTC. It codes for CATSSLPGLVHNEQFF.

The V and J genes are TRBV4-1 and TRBJ2-3, with D perhaps matching TRBD2 (6 bases). The CDR3 has 16 residues. Germline V lookup: CDR1 MGHRA, CDR2 YSYEKL. Trimming cost V 0 bases and J 5 bases, with 15 bases left between them. CDR3 amino acids: CASSQDIPGALDTQYF. CDR3 nucleotides: TGCGCCAGCAGCCAAGATATTCCGGGAGCCTTAGATACGCAGTATTTT.

V usage is TRBV4-1 and J usage is TRBJ1-2; 7 positions agree with TRBD1. V lost 2 bases and J lost 4; bases outside the gene matches: 7. Per the germline V gene, CDR1 is MGHRA and CDR2 is YSYEKL. The CDR3 extends over 15 amino acids. The CDR3 coding sequence is TGCGCCAGCAGCCAACCGGACAGGCCCCTCTATGGCTACACCTTC. This sequence encodes CASSQPDRPLYGYTF.

This clone appeared a few times. This chain uses TRBV10-1 with TRBJ2-2; 8 nucleotides match TRBD1. The germline gives CDR1 WNHNN, CDR2 SYGVQD (reference sequence). The junction had 3 bases not matched to a gene; V was cut back by 6 bases and J by 6 bases. The CDR3 has 13 amino acids. Here the CDR3 DNA reads TGCGCCAGCAGCAGGGGGCGTTCCGGGGAGCTGTTTTTT. Residues: CASSRGRSGELFF.

This chain uses TRBV29-1 with TRBJ2-7; 11 bases match TRBD2. CDR1 is SQVTM and CDR2 is ANQGSEA in the germline V gene. The CDR3 has 15 residues. The junction had 12 bases not matched to a gene; V was cut back by 8 bases and J by 3 bases. The CDR3 sequence is CSIGTSGENFYEQYF. CDR3 nucleotide sequence: TGCAGCATAGGGACTAGCGGAGAAAATTTCTACGAGCAGTACTTC.

The chain has TRBV27 and TRBJ2-1; 13 bases align to TRBD2. The germline gives CDR1 MNHEY, CDR2 SMNVEV (reference sequence). V was clipped by 3 bases and J by 9 bases; unmatched bases: 8. CDR3 length equals 16 residues. The CDR3, as DNA: TGTGCCAGCAGTTTGCAGGGACTAGCGGGATCAGGTGAGCAGTTCTTC. Translated: CASSLQGLAGSGEQFF.

The count of this clone is one. This sample includes further DNA sequences coding for the same CDR3. This chain links TRBV11-2 with TRBJ2-3; D could derive from TRBD1 or TRBD2 (5 bases each). Germline values: CDR1 SGHAT, CDR2 FQNNGV. Trimming took off 1 base at V and 2 bases at J, with 7 bases between the two ends. CDR3 length equals 14 residues. CDR3: CASSLGGTTDTQYF. The CDR3, as DNA: TGTGCCAGCAGCTTAGGGGGGACCACAGATACGCAGTATTTT.

This clone was seen just once. The chain couples TRBV2 to TRBJ2-7; D is ambiguous. Trimming shortened V by 4 bases and J by 2 bases, and 9 bases separated the two germline ends. CDR1 SNHLY and CDR2 FYNNEI come from the germline V gene. The CDR3 contains 13 residues. The CDR3 here is CASSGALTYEQYF. The CDR3 DNA follows: TGTGCCAGCAGTGGGGCGTTGACCTACGAGCAGTACTTC.

This rearrangement joins TRBV10-2 to TRBJ2-1, with D perhaps matching TRBD1 (5 bases). Trimming removed 2 bases at V and 6 bases at J, with 8 bases between. The CDR3 contains 13 residues. Germline CDR1 WSHSY, CDR2 SAAADI. The CDR3 protein is CASSETRVNEQFF. The DNA of the CDR3 is TGCGCCAGCAGTGAGACCAGGGTCAATGAGCAGTTCTTC.